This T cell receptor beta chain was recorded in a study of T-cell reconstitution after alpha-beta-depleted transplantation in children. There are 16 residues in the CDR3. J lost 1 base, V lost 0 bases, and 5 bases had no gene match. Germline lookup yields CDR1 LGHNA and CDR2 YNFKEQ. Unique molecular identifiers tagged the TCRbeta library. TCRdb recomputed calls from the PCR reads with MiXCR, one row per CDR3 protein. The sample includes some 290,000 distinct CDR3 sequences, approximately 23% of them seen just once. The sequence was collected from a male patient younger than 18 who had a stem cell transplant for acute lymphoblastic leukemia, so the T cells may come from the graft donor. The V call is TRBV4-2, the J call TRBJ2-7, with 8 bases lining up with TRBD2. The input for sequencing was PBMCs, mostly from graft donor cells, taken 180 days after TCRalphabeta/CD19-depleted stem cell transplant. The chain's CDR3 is CASSQDGSGRSYEQYF. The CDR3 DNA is TGTGCCAGCAGCCAAGATGGGAGCGGGAGATCCTACGAGCAGTACTTC.